Sequencing of this T cell receptor (beta chain) was carried out in a study of blood T cell repertoires in COVID-19. About the research overall: Sites across the United States, Italy and Spain contributed samples from acute and convalescent COVID-19. PBMCs, B-cell-depleted T cells, or T cells were the source of the cDNA or gDNA that made up the material.

The V and J ends lost 5 bases and 2 bases, in that order; junction bases with no gene match: 6. Germline CDR1 reads MRHNA; CDR2 reads SNTAGT. This CDR3 has 15 amino acids. Original handling: Reference gene primer amplification in the assay estimated nucleated cell counts. Clones were read by immunoSEQ multiplex PCR, and TCRdb kept only the in-frame ones, dropping some. The V and J calls and the clone size are those of that table, but D and trimming were determined from the DNA. The sample yields 130,000 to 150,000 clones, around 79% seen once. The chain combines TRBV6-4 with TRBJ1-2; TRBD1 matches at 9 bases. Sequences were obtained from peripheral blood. The clonotype was recovered from a man between 50 and 59 years old with active or convalescent COVID-19. The CDR3 sequence is CASSRDRESNYGYTF. DNA for the CDR3: TGTGCCAGCAGTCGGGACAGGGAGAGCAACTATGGCTACACCTTC.